This TCR beta chain was captured in a study of technical replicates of blood from several donors. The data were produced by immunoSEQ multiplex PCR, yet TCRdb's version contains in-frame clones alone and is incomplete. This table holds about 83,000 clones, 90% to 98% found once. The sequenced sample was T cells isolated from PBMCs. This TCR came from a human donor in good health.

CDR3 amino acids: CAWSELARTDTQYF. The CDR3 DNA sequence: TGTGCCTGGAGTGAACTAGCTCGCACAGATACGCAGTATTTT. The chain is built from TRBV30 and TRBJ2-3, with D possibly matching TRBD2 (6 bases). The CDR3 consists of 14 residues. Germline V gene lookup returns CDR1 GTSNPN and CDR2 SVGIG (reference sequence). Trimming stripped 1 base from V and 1 base from J, with 9 bases between.